The 21 T cell receptor beta chains reported below all come from one sample, sequenced in a study of shared clonotypes between healthy human individuals. Naivety among CD8 cells was defined by CD45RO negativity and positive CCR7 selection, thereby excluding terminally differentiated effector memory CD45RA+ cells. Here immunoSEQ multiplex PCR was the method, and the copy in TCRdb shows in-frame clones only, minus some. The data contain approximately 1.9 million clones, roughly 95% of them singletons. Source material: naive CD8+ T cells from PBMCs. All receptors derive from a man between 18 and 35 years old in good health. Some clones in this sample may be carry-over from other donors' samples.

This chain connects TRBV6-5 to TRBJ2-6, with no clear D. The CDR3 sequence is 15 residues long. V lost 6 bases to trimming and J lost 4 bases, with 13 bases between them. Germline V lookup: CDR1 MNHEY, CDR2 SVGAGI. As DNA, the CDR3 is TGTGCCAGCAGCCCTCAGCTTGGCGGGGCCAACGTCCTGACTTTC. Its translation: CASSPQLGGANVLTF.

The rearrangement links TRBV7-9 to TRBJ1-3, with D uncertain. Trimming took off 0 bases at V and 4 bases at J, with 13 bases between the two ends. In germline, CDR1 is SEHNR, CDR2 FQNEAQ (reference sequence). The CDR3 extends over 16 amino acids. For the CDR3, the DNA is TGTGCCAGCAGCTTAGCCACAACTGTACGAGGAAACACCATATATTTT. It specifies CASSLATTVRGNTIYF.

V gene TRBV29-1 combines with J gene TRBJ1-2; D unresolved. There are 12 residues in the CDR3. Germline values: CDR1 SQVTM, CDR2 ANQGSEA. V was cut by 4 bases and J by 3 bases, with 9 bases left in between. The CDR3 bases are TGCAGCGTTGTTTTGCTCGACTATGGCTACACCTTC. Translated: CSVVLLDYGYTF.

CDR3 sequence: CAPTSRAGETSYEQYF. DNA for the CDR3: TGTGCCCCAACCTCGAGAGCGGGAGAAACCTCCTACGAGCAGTACTTC. The chain links TRBV21-1 to TRBJ2-7; the DNA was not compared with TRBD2, the D call given in the table. TRBV21-1 is a documented pseudogene. The CDR3 totals 16 residues.

This rearrangement joins TRBV10-3 to TRBJ2-7; 8 bases align to TRBD2. The germline V gene has CDR1 ENHRY and CDR2 SYGVKD. The V and J ends lost 2 bases and 0 bases, in that order; junction bases with no gene match: 0. The CDR3 runs to 14 residues. The CDR3 DNA is TGTGCCATCAGTGAGACTAGCGGCTCCTACGAGCAGTACTTC. Protein: CAISETSGSYEQYF.

V usage is TRBV4-1 and J usage is TRBJ2-2; 8 nucleotides agree with TRBD1. The CDR3 has 16 amino acids. CDR1 is MGHRA and CDR2 is YSYEKL in the germline V gene. Trimming removed 0 bases from V and 5 bases from J; junction bases left unmatched: 5. The CDR3 DNA reads TGCGCCAGCAGCCAAGATGCGAGACAGGGGACCGGGGAGCTGTTTTTT. Residues: CASSQDARQGTGELFF.

CDR3 nucleotide sequence: TGTGCCAGCAGCTTTGCCGGGACAGCCTACAATGAGCAGTTCTTC. Residues: CASSFAGTAYNEQFF. The chain is built from TRBV14 and TRBJ2-1; TRBD1 matches 7 bases. This CDR3 region has 15 residues. Per the germline V gene, CDR1 is SGHDN and CDR2 is FVKESK. After removal of 5 bases from V and 2 bases from J, the junction contained 6 bases not matched to a gene.

The gene calls are TRBV4-2 and TRBJ2-5; tentatively, D is TRBD2 (6 bases). The CDR3 sequence is 16 residues long. Per the germline V gene, CDR1 is LGHNA and CDR2 is YNFKEQ. V was shortened by 3 bases and J by 6 bases, with 20 bases between the two germline ends. CDR3 residues: CASSHRASRERQTQYF. The DNA for the CDR3 is TGTGCCAGCAGCCATAGAGCGTCCCGGGAGAGGCAGACCCAGTACTTC.

The J gene is TRBJ1-2, the V gene TRBV30, with no clear D. CDR3 length: 13 residues. Germline V gene sequence: CDR1 GTSNPN, CDR2 SVGIG (reference sequence). Trimming cost V 3 bases and J 3 bases, with 11 bases left between them. The CDR3 is CAWRNSGHYGYTF. The CDR3 coding sequence is TGTGCCTGGAGGAACAGCGGACACTATGGCTACACCTTC.

The CDR3 here is CAIMGGRATGELFF. For the CDR3, the DNA is TGTGCCATCATGGGGGGGCGGGCCACCGGGGAGCTGTTTTTT. V is TRBV10-3 and J is TRBJ2-2; D is possibly TRBD2 (7 bases). The germline CDR1 and CDR2 sequences are ENHRY and SYGVKD. There are 14 residues in the CDR3. V was shortened by 7 bases and J by 4 bases, with 13 bases between the two germline ends.

This clone was picked up one time. This chain links TRBV5-6 with TRBJ2-3; weak D call: TRBD1 (6 bases). CDR3 length equals 15 residues. Looked up from germline, CDR1 is SGHDT and CDR2 is YYEEEE. Trimming removed 4 bases at V and 3 bases at J, with 15 bases between. The CDR3 DNA reads TGTGCCAGCAGCGCCTCAGGGGTCGGGACAGATACGCAGTATTTT. Translated, it gives CASSASGVGTDTQYF.

The chain is built from TRBV9 and TRBJ1-4; D is undetermined. The V and J ends lost 3 bases and 3 bases respectively, with 15 bases between them. The CDR3 runs 16 residues. CDR1 and CDR2 from the germline V gene are SGDLS and YYNGEE. The CDR3 bases are TGTGCCAGCAGCGCTAGAGGTCTCGGGGCTAATGAAAAACTGTTTTTT. It encodes CASSARGLGANEKLFF.

The rearrangement uses TRBV5-1 and TRBJ2-2; TRBD1 is a possible D gene (6 bases). The CDR3 extends over 15 amino acids. Germline V gene data show CDR1 as SGHRS and CDR2 as YFSETQ. The V end lost 0 bases, the J end lost 1 base, and 7 bases lay between the germline ends. This chain's CDR3 is CASSLGQVNTGELFF. CDR3 nucleotide sequence: TGCGCCAGCAGCTTGGGACAGGTGAACACCGGGGAGCTGTTTTTT.

V usage is TRBV27 and J usage is TRBJ2-3; 9 nucleotides line up with TRBD2. The J segment lost 11 bases and the V segment lost 5 bases, leaving 29 bases of the junction unmatched. Germline loops: CDR1 MNHEY, CDR2 SMNVEV (reference sequence). There are 20 residues in the CDR3. This CDR3 is CASSGSGLAHVQSQGGWQYF. CDR3 sequence (DNA): TGTGCCAGCAGTGGCTCGGGACTAGCACACGTCCAGTCTCAGGGGGGGTGGCAGTATTTT.

The chain recombines TRBV10-3 with TRBJ2-1, with D perhaps TRBD1 (5 bases). The length of the CDR3 is 13 residues. The V end lost 3 bases, the J end lost 5 bases, and 8 bases lay between the germline ends. CDR1 and CDR2 from the germline V gene are ENHRY and SYGVKD. The CDR3 nucleotides are TGTGCCATCAGTGACTTGACAGACAATGAGCAGTTCTTC. This encodes CAISDLTDNEQFF.

This sequence joins TRBV14 and TRBJ2-7; 8 bases match TRBD2. CDR1 and CDR2 (germline): SGHDN, FVKESK. With 5 bases clipped from V and 4 bases from J, the junction kept 10 bases outside the gene matches. This CDR3 is built from 15 residues. Here the CDR3 DNA reads TGTGCCAGCAGCTCCGCCAGCGGGAGCTTGTACGAGCAGTACTTC. This encodes CASSSASGSLYEQYF.

V usage is TRBV28 and J usage is TRBJ1-4; D might be TRBD1 (6 bases). This CDR3 has 15 residues. V was pared by 6 bases and J by 5 bases, with 16 bases between. The germline CDR1 and CDR2 sequences are MDHEN and SYDVKM. The DNA of the CDR3 is TGTGCCAGCAGCCACGAGACAGGAGGAAATGAAAAACTGTTTTTT. Protein sequence: CASSHETGGNEKLFF.

This clone appeared a few times. The chain links TRBV5-1 to TRBJ1-4; a weak D match, TRBD1 (5 bases). Trimming shortened V by 4 bases and J by 5 bases, and 12 bases separated the two germline ends. The length of the CDR3 is 14 residues. Germline V CDR1 and CDR2: SGHRS, YFSETQ. The CDR3 nucleotides read TGCGCCAGCAGCCCCTGGACACGAAATGAAAAACTGTTTTTT. This translates into CASSPWTRNEKLFF.

This clone was seen a single time. The rearrangement links TRBV14 to TRBJ2-7; TRBD2 might be the D (5 bases). CDR3 size: 14 residues. Looked up from germline, CDR1 is SGHDN and CDR2 is FVKESK. Trimming cost V 4 bases and J 3 bases, with 13 bases left between them. The chain's CDR3 is CASSLAGIGYEQYF. CDR3 bases: TGTGCCAGCAGCCTGGCCGGGATAGGCTACGAGCAGTACTTC. The full variable domain, rest sourced from reference TRBV14 and TRBJ2-7, is EAGVTQFPSHSVIEKGQTVTLRCDPISGHDNLYWYRRVMGKEIKFLLHFVKESKQDESGMPNNRFLAERTGGTYSTLKVQPAELEDSGVYFCASSLAGIGYEQYFGPGTRLTVT.

This clone was seen once. The chain employs TRBV6-1 and TRBJ1-2; TRBD1 might be the D (6 bases). CDR1 and CDR2 from the germline V gene are MNHNS and SASEGT. V was shortened by 10 bases and J by 4 bases, with 16 bases between the two germline ends. The CDR3 sequence is 13 residues long. This CDR3 reads CATPRQDSYGYTF. As DNA, the CDR3 is TGTGCCACCCCCCGACAGGACTCCTATGGCTACACCTTC.

The chain is built from TRBV6-4 and TRBJ2-7, with D possibly being TRBD1 or TRBD2 (5 bases each). Trimming shortened V by 1 base and J by 4 bases, and 14 bases separated the two germline ends. The CDR3 spans 15 residues. Per the germline V gene, CDR1 is MRHNA and CDR2 is SNTAGT. CDR3 in DNA: TGTGCCAGCAGTGACTTCTCGGGACGACCGTACGAGCAGTACTTC. Protein: CASSDFSGRPYEQYF.